This TCR beta chain was sequenced in a study of blood T cells in healthy people across ages. General study points: The study found more naive CD4+ cells and higher diversity in long-lived than aged donors.

Primers used in a second PCR of about 7 to 12 cycles were a sample-barcoded 5' primer and a J-beta primer mix. A template-switch adaptor containing 12 random nucleotides labeled each cDNA molecule. In TCRdb, the 5' RACE reads were re-called with MiXCR into one record per CDR3 protein. This sample has 1.5 million to 2 million distinct CDR3 sequences; approximately 50% occur once, and the top ten carry 2.1%. The CDR3 sequence is 14 residues long. CDR1 and CDR2 from the germline V gene are DFQATT and SNEGSKA (reference sequence). The V and J ends lost 4 bases and 5 bases respectively, with 17 bases between them. Donor samples were obtained from healthy Caucasian individuals from Russia, aged roughly 6 to 95. Remarks on this clonotype: Its target is not known.

Sequenced sample: blood. The chain combines TRBV20-1 with TRBJ2-5; D uncertain. The source of this sequence is a woman in her 40s in good health. CDR3 nucleotides: TGCAGTGCTATGGCACGGACGTCCAGGGAGACCCAGTACTTC. This encodes CSAMARTSRETQYF.